This TCR beta chain emerged from a study of T cells in Graves' hyperthyroidism and ophthalmopathy. Whole-study findings and limits: Median prediction lead before ophthalmopathy onset was about 6.5 months with the model. Clonotypes that were expanded in thyroid above 0.001 mostly appeared in blood too. Researchers report that a 13 V-J model separated ophthalmopathy from stable hyperthyroidism.

J lost 10 bases, V lost 5 bases, and 3 bases had no gene match. This CDR3 contains 12 residues. Germline-derived CDR1 and CDR2 are SEHNR and FQNEAQ (reference sequence). TCR beta CDR3 sequences were amplified from RNA transcripts. A first-round RT-PCR of the TCR CDR3 used the HTBI primer set. In TCRdb, the multiplex PCR reads were re-called with MiXCR into one record per CDR3 protein. The sample includes about 540,000 distinct CDR3 sequences, 40% to 55% seen only once; the top ten take approximately 8.4%. Newly diagnosed hyperthyroidism, duration under 2 months, in patients aged 18 to 65. This clonotype was detected only a few times. The antigen remains undetermined.

The TCR originated in a woman under 30 with Graves' hyperthyroidism. The genes are TRBV7-9 and TRBJ2-1; the match to TRBD2 covers 9 bases. Material: peripheral blood or thyroid tissue (not recorded which). In DNA form, the CDR3 reads TGTGCCAGCAGCCTGGGACTAGCCGAGCAGTTCTTC. It encodes CASSLGLAEQFF.